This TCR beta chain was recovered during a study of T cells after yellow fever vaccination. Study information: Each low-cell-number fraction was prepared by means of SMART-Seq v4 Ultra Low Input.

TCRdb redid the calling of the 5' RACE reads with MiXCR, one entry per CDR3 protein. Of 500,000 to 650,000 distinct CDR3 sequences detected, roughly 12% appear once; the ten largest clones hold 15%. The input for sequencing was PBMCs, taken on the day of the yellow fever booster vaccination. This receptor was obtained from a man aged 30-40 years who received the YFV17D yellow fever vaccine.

Written as DNA, the CDR3 is TGTGCCAGCAGCTTAGCGGGGACCCTCGCCTTGAACACTGAAGCTTTCTTT. This codes for CASSLAGTLALNTEAFF. The gene calls are TRBV7-2 and TRBJ1-1, with a weak D call TRBD1 (5 bases). This CDR3 is built from 17 residues. Trimming stripped 0 bases from V and 0 bases from J, with 14 bases between. Germline V gives CDR1 SGHTA, CDR2 FQGNSA. Variable domain in full (rest from reference TRBV7-2 and TRBJ1-1): GAGVSQSPSNKVTEKGKDVELRCDPISGHTALYWYRQSLGQGLEFLIYFQGNSAPDKSGLPSDRFSAERTGGSVSTLTIQRTQQEDSAVYLCASSLAGTLALNTEAFFGQGTRLTVV.